This TCR beta chain appears in the sequencing data of a study of T cells in Graves' hyperthyroidism and ophthalmopathy. This CDR3 has 14 amino acids. Germline-derived CDR1 and CDR2 are SEHNR and FQNEAQ (reference sequence). With 5 bases clipped from V and 5 bases from J, the junction kept 5 bases outside the gene matches. Study outcomes and limitations: Clonotypes that were expanded in thyroid above 0.001 mostly appeared in blood too. Median prediction lead before ophthalmopathy onset was around 7 months with the model.

Regions amplified from RNA transcripts were the TCR beta CDR3 regions. Primed by the HTBI set, a first-round RT-PCR was run on the TCR CDR3. MiXCR was run by TCRdb on the multiplex PCR reads, yielding one entry per CDR3 protein. The sample lists 300,000 to 450,000 distinct CDR3 sequences; about 15% were seen once. This clonotype was seen at least ten times. What it binds is not known. The sequence was obtained from an older woman with Graves' hyperthyroidism. Input material: blood. V and J are TRBV7-9 and TRBJ2-3, with 9 bases fitting TRBD1. CDR3 coding DNA: TGTGCCAGCAGCCTGGGGACAGGGAGAGATACGCAGTATTTT. Encoded protein: CASSLGTGRDTQYF.